Here is one T cell receptor beta chain with its context. Profiling relied on immunoSEQ multiplex PCR, and the TCRdb table lists in-frame clones only, not all of them. The sample comprises about 49,000 clones, about 90% of which are singletons, and about 5.1% rests with the top ten. The sample belongs to a study of T cell changes during pregnancy in multiple sclerosis. The sequence was obtained from a female donor in good health, enrolled as a control in a pregnancy study. The starting material was peripheral blood, obtained after pregnancy.

The CDR3 DNA sequence: TGTGCCAGCATGAGGGCACAGTTTTACGAGCAGTACTTC. Translating gives CASMRAQFYEQYF. V usage is TRBV28 and J usage is TRBJ2-7; possibly TRBD2 for D (5 bases). Germline V lookup: CDR1 MDHEN, CDR2 SYDVKM. This CDR3 spans 13 amino acids. V shed 7 bases and J shed 4 bases, with 14 bases lying between them. Based on the CDR3 plus reference TRBV28 and TRBJ2-7, the full variable domain is DVKVTQSSRYLVKRTGEKVFLECVQDMDHENMFWYRQDPGLGLRLIYFSYDVKMKEKGDIPEGYSVSREKKERFSLILESASTNQTSMYLCASMRAQFYEQYFGPGTRLTVT.